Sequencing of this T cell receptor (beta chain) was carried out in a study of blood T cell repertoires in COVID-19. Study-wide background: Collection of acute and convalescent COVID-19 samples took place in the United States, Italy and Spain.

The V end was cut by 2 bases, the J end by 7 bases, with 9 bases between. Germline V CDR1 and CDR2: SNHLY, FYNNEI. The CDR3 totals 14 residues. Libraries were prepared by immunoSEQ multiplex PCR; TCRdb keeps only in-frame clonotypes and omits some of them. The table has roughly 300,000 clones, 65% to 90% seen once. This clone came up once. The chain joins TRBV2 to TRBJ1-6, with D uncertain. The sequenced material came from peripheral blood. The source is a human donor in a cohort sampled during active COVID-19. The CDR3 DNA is TGTGCCAGCAGTGAACAGGCTAAAAATTCACCCCTCCACTTT. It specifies CASSEQAKNSPLHF. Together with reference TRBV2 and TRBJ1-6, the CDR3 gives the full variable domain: EPEVTQTPSHQVTQMGQEVILRCVPISNHLYFYWYRQILGQKVEFLVSFYNNEISEKSEIFDDQFSVERPDGSNFTLKIRSTKLEDSAMYFCASSEQAKNSPLHFGNGTRLTVT.